This is a list of T cell receptor beta chains from one sample in a study of cytomegalovirus exposure and HLA in healthy donors. Data came from immunoSEQ multiplex PCR; TCRdb stores just in-frame clones and leaves some out. The sample holds about 67,000 clones. Source material: PBMCs. The receptors stem from a man between 25 and 39 years old in good health and CMV-seropositive. Each CDR3 is given with its conserved first and last residue. D genes are given only for firm matches.

D gene: NA; CDR3 length: 14; V gene: TRBV5-8; J gene: TRBJ1-2; CDR3 protein: CASSLAGWSGGYTF; CDR3 DNA: TGTGCCAGCAGCTTGGCAGGCTGGTCTGGTGGCTACACCTTC
D gene: NA; CDR3 length: 15; V gene: TRBV5-4; J gene: TRBJ1-1; CDR3 protein: CASSNNRESDTEAFF; CDR3 DNA: TGTGCCAGCAGCAACAACAGGGAGTCGGACACTGAAGCTTTCTTT
D gene: NA; CDR3 length: 12; V gene: TRBV30; J gene: TRBJ1-2; CDR3 protein: CACRQANYGYTF; CDR3 DNA: TGTGCCTGTAGACAGGCGAACTATGGCTACACCTTC
D gene: NA; CDR3 length: 17; V gene: TRBV2; J gene: TRBJ2-1; CDR3 protein: CASSSRGGFTPYNEQFF; CDR3 DNA: TGTGCCAGCAGCTCGAGAGGGGGTTTTACACCCTACAATGAGCAGTTCTTC
D gene: NA; CDR3 length: 13; V gene: TRBV2; J gene: TRBJ1-1; CDR3 protein: CASSAPLPGGAFF; CDR3 DNA: TGTGCCAGCAGTGCACCCCTCCCCGGGGGAGCTTTCTTT
D gene: TRBD2; CDR3 length: 15; V gene: TRBV7-9; J gene: TRBJ2-1; CDR3 protein: CASSPRLAGDNEQFF; CDR3 DNA: TGTGCCAGCAGCCCCCGGCTAGCGGGGGACAATGAGCAGTTCTTC
D gene: NA; CDR3 length: 15; V gene: TRBV6-1; J gene: TRBJ2-5; CDR3 protein: CASSEERTLQETQYF; CDR3 DNA: TGTGCCAGCAGTGAAGAAAGGACACTTCAAGAGACCCAGTACTTC
D gene: NA; CDR3 length: 13; V gene: TRBV11-3; J gene: TRBJ1-1; CDR3 protein: CASSLVGGTEAFF; CDR3 DNA: TGTGCCAGCAGCTTAGTGGGGGGCACTGAAGCTTTCTTT
D gene: NA; CDR3 length: 14; V gene: TRBV7-6; J gene: TRBJ2-2; CDR3 protein: CASSLPWADGELFF; CDR3 DNA: TGTGCCAGCAGCTTACCCTGGGCAGACGGGGAGCTGTTTTTT
D gene: NA; CDR3 length: 15; V gene: TRBV6-5; J gene: TRBJ2-7; CDR3 protein: CASSLSRWSSYEQYF; CDR3 DNA: TGTGCCAGCAGCCTATCAAGGTGGAGCTCCTACGAGCAGTACTTC
D gene: NA; CDR3 length: 11; V gene: TRBV20-1; J gene: TRBJ1-2; CDR3 protein: CSARGGGLYTF; CDR3 DNA: TGCAGTGCTAGAGGGGGGGGGCTATACACCTTC
D gene: TRBD2; CDR3 length: 20; V gene: TRBV6-1; J gene: TRBJ2-3; CDR3 protein: CASSEAWVGTSFGIVDTQYF; CDR3 DNA: TGTGCCAGCAGTGAAGCGTGGGTAGGGACTAGTTTTGGTATAGTGGATACGCAGTATTTT
D gene: TRBD1; CDR3 length: 12; V gene: TRBV30; J gene: TRBJ1-2; CDR3 protein: CAWSRTGYGYTF; CDR3 DNA: TGTGCCTGGAGTCGGACAGGCTATGGCTACACCTTC
D gene: NA; CDR3 length: 14; V gene: TRBV5-1; J gene: TRBJ1-1; CDR3 protein: CASSLAVEWAEAFF; CDR3 DNA: TGCGCCAGCAGCTTGGCCGTGGAGTGGGCTGAAGCTTTCTTT
D gene: NA; CDR3 length: 12; V gene: TRBV6-5; J gene: TRBJ2-7; CDR3 protein: CASSYGGNEQYF; CDR3 DNA: TGTGCCAGCAGTTACGGGGGGAACGAGCAGTACTTC
D gene: NA; CDR3 length: 12; V gene: TRBV12-5; J gene: TRBJ1-1; CDR3 protein: CASGSVNTEAFF; CDR3 DNA: TGTGCTAGTGGCTCGGTGAACACTGAAGCTTTCTTT
D gene: NA; CDR3 length: 15; V gene: TRBV19; J gene: TRBJ2-7; CDR3 protein: CASSIDRGAVYEQYF; CDR3 DNA: TGTGCCAGTAGTATAGACAGGGGGGCGGTCTACGAGCAGTACTTC
D gene: TRBD1; CDR3 length: 15; V gene: TRBV19; J gene: TRBJ1-1; CDR3 protein: CASSPTGTVNTEAFF; CDR3 DNA: TGTGCCAGTAGCCCCACCGGGACAGTCAACACTGAAGCTTTCTTT
D gene: TRBD1; CDR3 length: 15; V gene: TRBV7-2; J gene: TRBJ2-7; CDR3 protein: CASSLETGGFYEQYF; CDR3 DNA: TGTGCCAGCAGCTTAGAAACAGGGGGTTTCTACGAGCAGTACTTC
D gene: TRBD1; CDR3 length: 14; V gene: TRBV30; J gene: TRBJ1-6; CDR3 protein: CAWQGTGGNSPLHF; CDR3 DNA: TGTGCCTGGCAGGGGACAGGCGGGAATTCACCCCTCCACTTT
D gene: TRBD1; CDR3 length: 16; V gene: TRBV27; J gene: TRBJ1-6; CDR3 protein: CASSPGTGGFNSPLHF; CDR3 DNA: TGTGCCAGCAGTCCCGGGACAGGGGGCTTTAATTCACCCCTCCACTTT
D gene: TRBD1; CDR3 length: 18; V gene: TRBV4-1; J gene: TRBJ2-7; CDR3 protein: CASSQPAFPTGLVYEQYF; CDR3 DNA: TGCGCCAGCAGCCAACCGGCATTCCCGACAGGGCTTGTCTACGAGCAGTACTTC
D gene: NA; CDR3 length: 14; V gene: TRBV5-1; J gene: TRBJ1-1; CDR3 protein: CASAVGGGLTEAFF; CDR3 DNA: TGCGCCAGCGCGGTGGGAGGAGGGCTCACTGAAGCTTTCTTT
D gene: NA; CDR3 length: 15; V gene: TRBV19; J gene: TRBJ1-2; CDR3 protein: CASSIAGAGRVGYTF; CDR3 DNA: TGTGCCAGTAGTATAGCTGGGGCAGGGAGGGTCGGCTACACCTTC
D gene: NA; CDR3 length: 15; V gene: TRBV7-9; J gene: TRBJ2-2; CDR3 protein: CASSPPGHPTGELFF; CDR3 DNA: TGTGCCAGCAGCCCACCCGGACATCCAACCGGGGAGCTGTTTTTT
D gene: NA; CDR3 length: 15; V gene: TRBV9; J gene: TRBJ2-1; CDR3 protein: CASSVAQGLENEQFF; CDR3 DNA: TGTGCCAGCAGCGTAGCCCAGGGGCTGGAGAATGAGCAGTTCTTC
D gene: TRBD2; CDR3 length: 17; V gene: TRBV29-1; J gene: TRBJ2-5; CDR3 protein: CSVEGPGLAGVLGTQYF; CDR3 DNA: TGCAGCGTTGAAGGACCGGGACTAGCGGGCGTACTGGGGACCCAGTACTTC
D gene: TRBD2; CDR3 length: 14; V gene: TRBV30; J gene: TRBJ2-1; CDR3 protein: CAWSRLAGYNEQFF; CDR3 DNA: TGTGCCTGGAGTCGGCTAGCGGGGTACAATGAGCAGTTCTTC
D gene: NA; CDR3 length: 14; V gene: TRBV25-1; J gene: TRBJ1-1; CDR3 protein: CASSPLLQDTEAFF; CDR3 DNA: TGTGCCAGCAGCCCTCTTTTGCAGGACACTGAAGCTTTCTTT
D gene: NA; CDR3 length: 15; V gene: TRBV11-2; J gene: TRBJ2-7; CDR3 protein: CASSKQTEDRHEQYF; CDR3 DNA: TGTGCCAGCAGCAAACAAACAGAGGACAGACACGAGCAGTACTTC
D gene: NA; CDR3 length: 14; V gene: TRBV11-2; J gene: TRBJ2-7; CDR3 protein: CASSLTPGAYEQYF; CDR3 DNA: TGTGCCAGCAGCTTAACCCCGGGGGCCTACGAGCAGTACTTC
D gene: NA; CDR3 length: 12; V gene: TRBV7-9; J gene: TRBJ1-5; CDR3 protein: CASSLYDQPQHF; CDR3 DNA: TGTGCCAGCAGCCTCTACGATCAGCCCCAGCATTTT
D gene: NA; CDR3 length: 13; V gene: TRBV4-1; J gene: TRBJ1-2; CDR3 protein: CASSQVALYGYTF; CDR3 DNA: TGCGCCAGCAGCCAAGTGGCCCTCTATGGCTACACCTTC
D gene: TRBD1; CDR3 length: 19; V gene: TRBV5-1; J gene: TRBJ2-4; CDR3 protein: CASSLGDRGLRRAKNIQYF; CDR3 DNA: TGCGCCAGCAGCTTGGGGGACAGGGGGCTTCGACGTGCCAAAAACATTCAGTACTTC
D gene: NA; CDR3 length: 13; V gene: TRBV6-1; J gene: TRBJ1-2; CDR3 protein: CASTREPNYGYTF; CDR3 DNA: TGTGCCAGCACCCGGGAGCCTAACTATGGCTACACCTTC
D gene: TRBD2; CDR3 length: 15; V gene: TRBV9; J gene: TRBJ2-1; CDR3 protein: CASSVVLANYNEQFF; CDR3 DNA: TGTGCCAGCAGCGTAGTACTAGCGAATTACAATGAGCAGTTCTTC
D gene: NA; CDR3 length: 9; V gene: TRBV7-3; J gene: TRBJ1-3; CDR3 protein: CATRLNIYF; CDR3 DNA: TGTGCCACTAGGCTGAACATATATTTT
D gene: NA; CDR3 length: 14; V gene: TRBV2; J gene: TRBJ1-1; CDR3 protein: CASKRDEWNTEAFF; CDR3 DNA: TGTGCCAGCAAGAGGGATGAATGGAACACTGAAGCTTTCTTT
D gene: NA; CDR3 length: 19; V gene: TRBV4-2; J gene: TRBJ2-4; CDR3 protein: CASSQEMWSQNPKGNIQYF; CDR3 DNA: TGTGCCAGCAGCCAAGAGATGTGGAGCCAAAACCCCAAGGGGAACATTCAGTACTTC
D gene: TRBD2; CDR3 length: 17; V gene: TRBV25-1; J gene: TRBJ2-1; CDR3 protein: CASSASLAGDPISEQFF; CDR3 DNA: TGTGCCAGCAGTGCGTCCTTAGCGGGAGATCCAATTAGTGAGCAGTTCTTC
D gene: NA; CDR3 length: 13; V gene: TRBV6-1; J gene: TRBJ1-1; CDR3 protein: CASSEFVLSEAFF; CDR3 DNA: TGTGCCAGCAGTGAATTCGTGTTATCTGAAGCTTTCTTT
D gene: NA; CDR3 length: 15; V gene: TRBV7-9; J gene: TRBJ1-3; CDR3 protein: CASSLVLGLGNTIYF; CDR3 DNA: TGTGCCAGCAGCTTAGTCTTGGGACTTGGAAACACCATATATTTT
D gene: NA; CDR3 length: 15; V gene: TRBV11-1; J gene: TRBJ2-3; CDR3 protein: CASSLEPPLRDTQYF; CDR3 DNA: TGTGCCAGCAGCTTAGAGCCTCCTCTCCGGGATACGCAGTATTTT
D gene: NA; CDR3 length: 14; V gene: TRBV4-2; J gene: TRBJ1-2; CDR3 protein: CASSQVETDYGYTF; CDR3 DNA: TGTGCCAGCAGCCAAGTAGAGACAGACTATGGCTACACCTTC
D gene: TRBD1; CDR3 length: 14; V gene: TRBV6-1; J gene: TRBJ2-7; CDR3 protein: CASSLQGAAYEQYF; CDR3 DNA: TGTGCCAGCAGTCTACAGGGGGCTGCCTACGAGCAGTACTTC
D gene: TRBD1; CDR3 length: 14; V gene: TRBV5-1; J gene: TRBJ2-3; CDR3 protein: CASSSQQGEDTQYF; CDR3 DNA: TGCGCCAGCAGCTCTCAACAGGGGGAAGATACGCAGTATTTT
D gene: NA; CDR3 length: 14; V gene: TRBV5-4; J gene: TRBJ1-2; CDR3 protein: CASSLQQGSYGYTF; CDR3 DNA: TGTGCCAGCAGCTTGCAACAGGGAAGTTATGGCTACACCTTC
D gene: TRBD1; CDR3 length: 14; V gene: TRBV5-1; J gene: TRBJ1-1; CDR3 protein: CASSLGQGGTEAFF; CDR3 DNA: TGCGCCAGCAGCTTGGGACAGGGCGGGACTGAAGCTTTCTTT
D gene: NA; CDR3 length: 13; V gene: TRBV2; J gene: TRBJ1-6; CDR3 protein: CASRRDYNSPLHF; CDR3 DNA: TGTGCCAGCAGGAGGGATTATAATTCACCCCTACACTTT
D gene: NA; CDR3 length: 13; V gene: TRBV7-9; J gene: TRBJ1-1; CDR3 protein: CASSPGGNTEAFF; CDR3 DNA: TGTGCCAGCAGCCCTGGAGGGAACACTGAAGCTTTCTTT
D gene: NA; CDR3 length: 15; V gene: TRBV5-5; J gene: TRBJ1-2; CDR3 protein: CASSYIMIIAGGYTF; CDR3 DNA: TGTGCCAGCAGCTACATTATGATCATAGCCGGGGGCTACACCTTC
D gene: TRBD2; CDR3 length: 15; V gene: TRBV2; J gene: TRBJ2-7; CDR3 protein: CASSPTGGRLYEQYF; CDR3 DNA: TGTGCCAGCAGTCCCACGGGGGGGCGCCTCTACGAGCAGTACTTC
D gene: NA; CDR3 length: 13; V gene: TRBV18; J gene: TRBJ2-2; CDR3 protein: CASSLRGTGELFF; CDR3 DNA: TGTGCCAGCTCACTCCGGGGGACCGGGGAGCTGTTTTTT
D gene: TRBD2; CDR3 length: 14; V gene: TRBV2; J gene: TRBJ2-5; CDR3 protein: CASSPGTSGETQYF; CDR3 DNA: TGTGCCAGCAGTCCCGGGACTAGCGGGGAGACCCAGTACTTC
D gene: NA; CDR3 length: 18; V gene: TRBV19; J gene: TRBJ1-5; CDR3 protein: CASSTSYPIIGNNQPQHF; CDR3 DNA: TGTGCCAGTAGTACTTCTTATCCCATAATCGGGAACAATCAGCCCCAGCATTTT